This T cell receptor (beta chain) was sequenced in a study of cytomegalovirus exposure and HLA in healthy donors. The germline gives CDR1 MNHNY, CDR2 SVGAGI (reference sequence). The CDR3 runs to 14 residues. Trimming left V 2 bases short and J 2 bases short, with 9 bases between. Primers for the PCR totalled 60 Vbeta and 13 Jbeta. The assay was immunoSEQ multiplex PCR, and TCRdb's table has in-frame clones only and misses some. Found here are some 120,000 clones, over 9.5% of them singletons; the top ten hold roughly 4.2%. This clone has only a few counts. V and J are TRBV6-6 and TRBJ2-5, with a tentative D call TRBD1 (5 bases). Sequences were obtained from PBMCs. This TCR came from a woman between 18 and 30 years old in good health and CMV-seropositive. The CDR3 is CASSYDSLQETQYF. CDR3 sequence (DNA): TGTGCCAGCAGTTACGACAGCCTACAAGAGACCCAGTACTTC.